This T cell receptor beta chain is from a study of shared clonotypes between healthy human individuals. Whole-study findings and limits: Donor scarcity curtailed the genetic and exposure-history diversity represented herein.

The assay ran at deep level. The method was immunoSEQ multiplex PCR; TCRdb's version includes in-frame clones alone and lacks a portion of them. The repertoire holds hundreds of thousands of clones, with just over 75% as singletons. In this sample, this clone turned up a few times. Its matching antigen is unknown. Trimming cost V 10 bases and J 7 bases; bases outside gene matches: 8. Germline assignment: CDR1 ENHRY and CDR2 SYGVKD. This CDR3 has 14 residues. Material: PBMCs. This clonotype originated in a woman in her forties in good health. Some clones in this sample may be carry-over from other donors' samples. The rearrangement links TRBV10-3 to TRBJ2-5; 14 bases agree with TRBD2. DNA of the CDR3: TGTGCCAGCTCCGGGACTAGCGGGAGAGGGACCCAGTACTTC. This gives the protein CASSGTSGRGTQYF.